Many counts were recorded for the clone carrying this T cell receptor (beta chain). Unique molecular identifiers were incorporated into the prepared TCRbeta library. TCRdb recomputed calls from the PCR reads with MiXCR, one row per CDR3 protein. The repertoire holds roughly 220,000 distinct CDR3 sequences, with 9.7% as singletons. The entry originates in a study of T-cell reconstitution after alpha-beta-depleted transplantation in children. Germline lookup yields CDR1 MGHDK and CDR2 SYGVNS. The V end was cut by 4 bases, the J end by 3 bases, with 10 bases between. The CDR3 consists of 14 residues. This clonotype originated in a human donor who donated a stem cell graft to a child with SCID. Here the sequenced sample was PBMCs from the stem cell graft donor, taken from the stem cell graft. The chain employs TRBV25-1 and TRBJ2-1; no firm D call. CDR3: CASSALEFYNEQFF. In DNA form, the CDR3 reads TGTGCCAGCAGTGCTTTGGAATTCTACAATGAGCAGTTCTTC.